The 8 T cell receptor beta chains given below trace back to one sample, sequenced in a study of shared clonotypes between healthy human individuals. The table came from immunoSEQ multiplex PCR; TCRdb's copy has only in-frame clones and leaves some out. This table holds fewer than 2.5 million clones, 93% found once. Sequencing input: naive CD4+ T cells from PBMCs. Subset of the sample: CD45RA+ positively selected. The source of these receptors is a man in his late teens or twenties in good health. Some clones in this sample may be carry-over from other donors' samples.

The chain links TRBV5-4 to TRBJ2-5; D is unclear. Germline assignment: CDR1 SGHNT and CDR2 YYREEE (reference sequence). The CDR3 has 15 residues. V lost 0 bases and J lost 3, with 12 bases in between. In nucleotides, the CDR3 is TGTGCCAGCAGCTTGGCCGTGGGGTTCAAAGAGACCCAGTACTTC. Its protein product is CASSLAVGFKETQYF.

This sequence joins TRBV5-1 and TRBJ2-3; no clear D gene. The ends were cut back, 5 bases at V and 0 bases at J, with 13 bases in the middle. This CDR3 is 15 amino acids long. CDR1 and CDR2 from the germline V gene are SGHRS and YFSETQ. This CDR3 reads CASRSAAASTDTQYF. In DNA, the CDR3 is TGCGCCAGCAGGTCAGCAGCAGCTAGCACAGATACGCAGTATTTT.

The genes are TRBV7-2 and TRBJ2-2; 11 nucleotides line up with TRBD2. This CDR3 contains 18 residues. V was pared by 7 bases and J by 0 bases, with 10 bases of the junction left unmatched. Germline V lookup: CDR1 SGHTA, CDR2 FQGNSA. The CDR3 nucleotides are TGTGCCAGCACTAGAACTAGCGGGAGTCCCGCGAACACCGGGGAGCTGTTTTTT. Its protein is CASTRTSGSPANTGELFF.

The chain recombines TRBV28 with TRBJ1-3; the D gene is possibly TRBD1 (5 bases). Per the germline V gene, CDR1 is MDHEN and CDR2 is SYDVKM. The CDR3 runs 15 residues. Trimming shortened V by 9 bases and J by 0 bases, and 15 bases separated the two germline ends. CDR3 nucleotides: TGTGCCAGTCGCGGGGGGACTCACTCTGGAAACACCATATATTTT. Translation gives CASRGGTHSGNTIYF. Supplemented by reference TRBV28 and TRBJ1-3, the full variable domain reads DVKVTQSSRYLVKRTGEKVFLECVQDMDHENMFWYRQDPGLGLRLIYFSYDVKMKEKGDIPEGYSVSREKKERFSLILESASTNQTSMYLCASRGGTHSGNTIYFGEGSWLTVV.

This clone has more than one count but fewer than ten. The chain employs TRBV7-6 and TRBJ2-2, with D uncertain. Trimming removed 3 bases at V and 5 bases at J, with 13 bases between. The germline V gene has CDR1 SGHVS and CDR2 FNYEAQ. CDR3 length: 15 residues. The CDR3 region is CASSLRQDGTGELFF. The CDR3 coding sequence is TGTGCCAGCAGCTTGCGTCAGGATGGGACCGGGGAGCTGTTTTTT.

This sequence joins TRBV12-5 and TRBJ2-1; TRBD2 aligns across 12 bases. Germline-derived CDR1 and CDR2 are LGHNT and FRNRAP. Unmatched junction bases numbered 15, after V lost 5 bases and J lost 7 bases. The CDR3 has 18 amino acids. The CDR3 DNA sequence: TGTGCTAGTGGTCCTTCCATCCTCTCGCTAGCGGGAGGGAATGAGCAGTTCTTC. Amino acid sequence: CASGPSILSLAGGNEQFF.

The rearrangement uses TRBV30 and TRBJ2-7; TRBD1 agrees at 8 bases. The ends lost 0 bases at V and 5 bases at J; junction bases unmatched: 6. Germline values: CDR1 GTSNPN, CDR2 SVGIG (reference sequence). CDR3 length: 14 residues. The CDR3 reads CAWSVRDRGHEQYF. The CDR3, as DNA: TGTGCCTGGAGTGTACGAGACAGGGGCCACGAGCAGTACTTC.

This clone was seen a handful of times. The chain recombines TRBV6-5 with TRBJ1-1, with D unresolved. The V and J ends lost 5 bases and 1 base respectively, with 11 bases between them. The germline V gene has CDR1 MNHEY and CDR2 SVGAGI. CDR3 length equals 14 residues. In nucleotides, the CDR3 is TGTGCCAGCAGTACGACGGTTCCGAACACTGAAGCTTTCTTT. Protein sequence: CASSTTVPNTEAFF.